These T cell receptor beta chains were read from a single sample in a study of PD-1 blockade in mismatch repair-deficient tumors. The table came from immunoSEQ multiplex PCR; TCRdb's copy has only in-frame clones and leaves some out. The table has more than 90,000 clones, about 83% seen once. Sequenced here: peripheral blood, sampled approximately 64 weeks after starting pembrolizumab. The receptor set was obtained from an adult with mismatch repair-deficient cancer. CDR3s include the opening cysteine and the closing phenylalanine or tryptophan. A D gene is named only where the DNA matches it firmly. Not all rows give a size; the values are once, few, many and, for expanded clones, a class.

abundance,j_gene,d_gene,v_gene,CDR3nt,CDR3aa
few,TRBJ2-1,TRBD2,TRBV30,TGTGCCTGGGTGCCCTCCTCTAGCGGGAGGTGGAATGAGCAGTTCTTC,CAWVPSSSGRWNEQFF
NA,TRBJ2-7,TRBD1,TRBV5-8,TGTGCCAGCAGCTTGGTCGGGGACAGCTCCTACGAGCAGTACTTC,CASSLVGDSSYEQYF
NA,TRBJ2-7,NA,TRBV7-2,TGTGCCAGCGCTAGGGCCGGCAGGGGGGACGAGCAGTACTTC,CASARAGRGDEQYF
NA,TRBJ2-7,TRBD1,TRBV19,TGTGCCAGTAGTTGGGGACAGGGGGCCTACGAGCAGTACTTC,CASSWGQGAYEQYF
NA,TRBJ2-7,TRBD1,TRBV28,TGTGCCAGCAGTGGACAGGGGCTCTCCTACGAGCAGTACTTC,CASSGQGLSYEQYF
NA,TRBJ1-1,NA,TRBV12-5,TGTGCTAGTGCTCCTAATCGGGAGGCCACTGAAGCTTTCTTT,CASAPNREATEAFF
once,TRBJ2-7,NA,TRBV18,TGTGCCAGCTCACCGGCTAATTTAGTTGGTAGCGAGCAGTACTTC,CASSPANLVGSEQYF
NA,TRBJ2-2,TRBD1,TRBV11-2,TGTGCCAGCAGCTTACAGGGGGCCGGGGAGCTGTTTTTT,CASSLQGAGELFF
NA,TRBJ2-7,TRBD2,TRBV7-2,TGTGCCAGCAGCTTAGCTGGGACTATCCTCTCCTACGAGCAGTACTTC,CASSLAGTILSYEQYF
NA,TRBJ1-1,NA,TRBV7-8,TGTGCCAGCAGCTTCAATCCGGGATCATGGGGAATGAACACTGAAGCTTTCTTT,CASSFNPGSWGMNTEAFF
NA,TRBJ2-7,NA,TRBV10-3,TGTGCCATCAGAGGGGGGCAGAACTACGAGCAGTACTTC,CAIRGGQNYEQYF
NA,TRBJ2-1,TRBD2,TRBV2,TGTGCCAGCAGGCCAGGACTAGCGGGAGGTCGTGAGCAGTTCTTC,CASRPGLAGGREQFF
NA,TRBJ2-3,NA,TRBV5-4,TGTGCCAGCAGCTTGGCCGGGAGCACAGATACGCAGTATTTT,CASSLAGSTDTQYF
NA,TRBJ2-1,TRBD2,TRBV11-2,TGTGCCAGCAGCTCCCCCGGACTAGCAGTGGGTGATGAGCAGTTCTTC,CASSSPGLAVGDEQFF
few,TRBJ1-1,NA,TRBV7-2,TGTGCCAGCAGCTACCAACAGAACACTGAAGCTTTCTTT,CASSYQQNTEAFF
NA,TRBJ1-1,TRBD1,TRBV19,TGTGCCAGTAGTCTACGGGACAGCAAAGCTTTCTTT,CASSLRDSKAFF
NA,TRBJ1-2,NA,TRBV7-8,TGTGCCAGCAGCTCGACCAGGGAGGGCTATGGCTACACCTTC,CASSSTREGYGYTF
NA,TRBJ2-2,TRBD1,TRBV6-5,TGTGCCAGCAGATCAGGGGGCGAGGGGGAGCTGTTTTTT,CASRSGGEGELFF
NA,TRBJ1-5,NA,TRBV5-6,TGTGCCAGCAGCTTTTTTGGAAGGCCAGGCAATCAGCCCCAGCATTTT,CASSFFGRPGNQPQHF
NA,TRBJ2-5,TRBD2,TRBV5-6,TGTGCCAGCAGCTTGATGCTAGCGGGAACCGGAGCGGGTCGAGAGACCCAGTACTTC,CASSLMLAGTGAGRETQYF
NA,TRBJ2-1,TRBD1,TRBV7-9,TGTGCCAGCAGCCTGGGGGACAGGGGATCCAATGAGCAGTTCTTC,CASSLGDRGSNEQFF
NA,TRBJ2-2,NA,TRBV5-4,TGTGCCAGCAGCTTGGCGTACAGGGTTGACGGTAGTGGGGAGCTGTTTTTT,CASSLAYRVDGSGELFF
NA,TRBJ1-2,NA,TRBV6-1,TGTGCCAGCAGTGTAACACAGGGAAGTTATGGCTACACCTTC,CASSVTQGSYGYTF
NA,TRBJ1-1,NA,TRBV6-5,TGTGCCAGCAGTGGGGGGGGAATTTCGAACACTGAAGCTTTCTTT,CASSGGGISNTEAFF
NA,TRBJ1-2,NA,TRBV5-1,TGCGCCAGCAGCCGGGACAAAACCAACTATGGCTACACCTTC,CASSRDKTNYGYTF
NA,TRBJ1-1,NA,TRBV30,TGTGCCGGGACCCGGGACTCCAACACTGAAGCTTTCTTT,CAGTRDSNTEAFF
NA,TRBJ1-2,NA,TRBV11-3,TGTGCCAGCAGCCCCGGGGAGGGCTACACCTTC,CASSPGEGYTF
NA,TRBJ2-1,NA,TRBV29-1,TGCAGCGCAAAGGGGAGACTAGTTGTGTTAAATGAGCAGTTCTTC,CSAKGRLVVLNEQFF
NA,TRBJ1-4,NA,TRBV19,TGTGCCAGTAGTATCGGTCCACCCGGGGCATCAAATGAAAAACTGTTTTTT,CASSIGPPGASNEKLFF
NA,TRBJ2-1,TRBD1,TRBV13,TGTGCCAGCAGCTTACGACAGGGGGTGGATGAGCAGTTCTTC,CASSLRQGVDEQFF
NA,TRBJ1-1,NA,TRBV4-2,TGTGCCAGCAGCCAAGAACCAGGGAAGAGAGCTGAAGCTTTCTTT,CASSQEPGKRAEAFF
few,TRBJ2-7,NA,TRBV5-1,TGCGCCAGCAGCTTGGAAGGGACATACGAGCAGTACTTC,CASSLEGTYEQYF
NA,TRBJ1-5,TRBD1,TRBV28,TGTGCCAGCAGTTTCCTGACAGGGAACAATCAGCCCCAGCATTTT,CASSFLTGNNQPQHF
NA,TRBJ2-7,NA,TRBV19,TGTGCCAGTAGTATAGACAGGGACTCCAGCTACGAGCAGTACTTC,CASSIDRDSSYEQYF
NA,TRBJ1-4,NA,TRBV6-6,TGTGCCAGCAGTTACTCAGAACAGGAAAAACTGTTTTTT,CASSYSEQEKLFF
NA,TRBJ1-1,TRBD1,TRBV25-1,TGTGCCAGCAGTGAATACTTTGACAGGGCGGCAGCTTTCTTT,CASSEYFDRAAAFF
NA,TRBJ1-3,NA,TRBV5-8,TGTGCCAGCCACGGGAGCTCTGGAAACACCATATATTTT,CASHGSSGNTIYF
NA,TRBJ2-7,NA,TRBV11-2,TGTGCCAGCAGCTCTCCCAGGGGGGTTGAGGCGGAGCAGTACTTC,CASSSPRGVEAEQYF
NA,TRBJ2-7,NA,TRBV10-1,TGCGCCAGCAGTGACTCCGGAAGGGCCTACGAGCAGTACTTC,CASSDSGRAYEQYF
NA,TRBJ2-2,TRBD1,TRBV11-3,TGTGCCAGCAGCTTAGACGGCTCCAGGGGGATGACCGGGGAGCTGTTTTTT,CASSLDGSRGMTGELFF
NA,TRBJ1-2,NA,TRBV5-5,TGTGCCAGCAGCTTGTCGGTGGATGGCCACTATGGCTACACCTTC,CASSLSVDGHYGYTF
NA,TRBJ2-7,NA,TRBV30,TGTGCCTGGAGCTACAGCTACTACGAGCAGTACTTC,CAWSYSYYEQYF
NA,TRBJ1-1,NA,TRBV6-5,TGTGCCAGCAGCCGGGCAGAGGAAGCTTTCTTT,CASSRAEEAFF
NA,TRBJ2-7,NA,TRBV7-9,TGTGCCAGCAGCTTAGTCGGGAACTCCTACGAGCAGTACTTC,CASSLVGNSYEQYF
few,TRBJ1-2,TRBD1,TRBV19,TGTGCCAGTAGTATGGGACAGTCTACGGTCCGTGGCTACACCTTC,CASSMGQSTVRGYTF
NA,TRBJ2-7,TRBD1,TRBV9,TGTGCCAGCAACAAAGACGGGACAGTCTACGAGCAGTACTTC,CASNKDGTVYEQYF
NA,TRBJ2-3,TRBD2,TRBV7-6,TGTGCCAGCAGCTTAGGATGGGCTAGCGGGAGGGGATACGGCACAGATACGCAGTATTTT,CASSLGWASGRGYGTDTQYF
NA,TRBJ2-6,NA,TRBV6-5,TGTGCCAGCACCCCAGGATTTGGGGCCAACGTCCTGACTTTC,CASTPGFGANVLTF
NA,TRBJ1-2,TRBD1,TRBV18,TGTGCCAGCTCATCAGACAGGGGTCCCGGGGGCTACACCTTC,CASSSDRGPGGYTF
few,TRBJ1-1,TRBD1,TRBV27,TGTGCCAGCAGTAGGACAGGACCGAACACTGAAGCTTTCTTT,CASSRTGPNTEAFF
NA,TRBJ1-4,NA,TRBV6-5,TGTGCCAGCAGGGCAGCAGGGAGGAGCGATGAAAAACTGTTTTTT,CASRAAGRSDEKLFF
NA,TRBJ2-3,NA,TRBV7-3,TGTGCCAGCAGCTTATCGCGGGGAAGCACAGATACGCAGTATTTT,CASSLSRGSTDTQYF
NA,TRBJ2-3,NA,TRBV7-9,TGTGCCAGCAGCCAAGAGCTCCTAGAAACAGATACGCAGTATTTT,CASSQELLETDTQYF
NA,TRBJ1-2,TRBD1,TRBV12-5,TGTGCTAGTGGTACTCGCTGGGACAGGGGGCGACGGGGCTACACCTTC,CASGTRWDRGRRGYTF
once,TRBJ1-1,NA,TRBV4-3,TGCGCCAGCAGCCAAGATCCCGGACAGCACACTGAAGCTTTCTTT,CASSQDPGQHTEAFF